In its sample, the clone carrying this T cell receptor beta chain was seen a few times. Its antigen is still unknown. The data derive from a study of blood T cells in healthy people across ages. V lost 4 bases and J lost 4, with 11 bases in between. The germline V gene has CDR1 SGHRS and CDR2 YFSETQ. This CDR3 has 13 residues. Study-wide results and limits: Using unsorted PBMCs precluded a conclusive naive versus antigen-experienced comparison.

Next came a second PCR, run for about 6 to 11 cycles, which used a sample-barcoded 5' primer along with a J-beta primer mix. One entry per CDR3 protein, called by TCRdb with MiXCR from the 5' RACE reads. The table includes about 780,000 distinct CDR3 sequences, about a quarter detected once. These sequences were also reported in another study, on T cells of mothers and their children. This second study says: The donor cohort consisted of three healthy Caucasian mothers and their six children.

This TCR was recovered from a boy between 10 and 17 years old in good health. The sample comprised blood. The V call is TRBV5-1, the J call TRBJ1-2, with D perhaps TRBD1 (6 bases). The CDR3 DNA follows: TGCGCCAGCAGCCCGGACAGTCCCTATGGCTACACCTTC. This encodes CASSPDSPYGYTF. Drawing the rest from reference TRBV5-1 and TRBJ1-2, the complete variable domain is KAGVTQTPRYLIKTRGQQVTLSCSPISGHRSVSWYQQTPGQGLQFLFEYFSETQRNKGNFPGRFSGRQFSNSRSEMNVSTLELGDSALYLCASSPDSPYGYTFGSGTRLTVV.